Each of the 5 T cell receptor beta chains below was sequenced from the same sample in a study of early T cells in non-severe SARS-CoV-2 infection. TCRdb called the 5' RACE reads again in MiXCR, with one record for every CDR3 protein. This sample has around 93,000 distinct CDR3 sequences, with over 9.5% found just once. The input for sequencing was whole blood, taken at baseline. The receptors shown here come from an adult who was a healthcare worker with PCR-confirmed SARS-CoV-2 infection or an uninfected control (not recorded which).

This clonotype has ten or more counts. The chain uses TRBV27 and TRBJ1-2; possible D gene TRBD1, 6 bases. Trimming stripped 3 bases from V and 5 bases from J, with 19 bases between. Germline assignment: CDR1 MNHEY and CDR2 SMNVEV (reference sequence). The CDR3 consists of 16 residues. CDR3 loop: CASSFRAGGQGYGYTF. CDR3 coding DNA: TGTGCCAGCAGTTTTCGGGCCGGGGGGCAGGGATATGGCTACACCTTC.

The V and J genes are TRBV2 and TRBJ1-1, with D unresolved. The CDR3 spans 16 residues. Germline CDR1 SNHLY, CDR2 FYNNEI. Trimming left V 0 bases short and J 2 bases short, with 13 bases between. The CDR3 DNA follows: TGTGCCAGCAGTGAAGCGTTGAGATACATCAACACTGAAGCTTTCTTT. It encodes CASSEALRYINTEAFF.

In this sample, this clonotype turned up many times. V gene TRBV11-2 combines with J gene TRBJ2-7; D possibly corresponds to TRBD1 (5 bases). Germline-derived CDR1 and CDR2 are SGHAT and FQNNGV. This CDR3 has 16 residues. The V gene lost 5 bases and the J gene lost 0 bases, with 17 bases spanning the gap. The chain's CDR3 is CASSPYVQGSSYEQYF. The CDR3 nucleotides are TGTGCCAGCAGCCCTTACGTCCAGGGCTCCTCCTACGAGCAGTACTTC.

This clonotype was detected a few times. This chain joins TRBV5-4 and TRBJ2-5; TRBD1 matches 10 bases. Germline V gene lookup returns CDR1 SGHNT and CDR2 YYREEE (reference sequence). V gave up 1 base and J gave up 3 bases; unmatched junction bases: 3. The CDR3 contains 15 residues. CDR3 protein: CASSLRTGGEETQYF. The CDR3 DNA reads TGTGCCAGCAGCTTGCGGACAGGGGGGGAAGAGACCCAGTACTTC. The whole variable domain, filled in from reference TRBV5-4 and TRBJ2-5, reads ETGVTQSPTHLIKTRGQQVTLRCSSQSGHNTVSWYQQALGQGPQFIFQYYREEENGRGNFPPRFSGLQFPNYSSELNVNALELDDSALYLCASSLRTGGEETQYFGPGTRLLVL.

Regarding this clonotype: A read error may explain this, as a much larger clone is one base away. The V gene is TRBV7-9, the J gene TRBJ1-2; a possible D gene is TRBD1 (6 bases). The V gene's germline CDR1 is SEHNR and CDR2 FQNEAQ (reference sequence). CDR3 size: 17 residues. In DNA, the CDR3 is TGTGACAGCAGCTTATGGAGTCAGGGGTTAGCTAACTATGGCTACACCTTC. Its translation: CDSSLWSQGLANYGYTF.